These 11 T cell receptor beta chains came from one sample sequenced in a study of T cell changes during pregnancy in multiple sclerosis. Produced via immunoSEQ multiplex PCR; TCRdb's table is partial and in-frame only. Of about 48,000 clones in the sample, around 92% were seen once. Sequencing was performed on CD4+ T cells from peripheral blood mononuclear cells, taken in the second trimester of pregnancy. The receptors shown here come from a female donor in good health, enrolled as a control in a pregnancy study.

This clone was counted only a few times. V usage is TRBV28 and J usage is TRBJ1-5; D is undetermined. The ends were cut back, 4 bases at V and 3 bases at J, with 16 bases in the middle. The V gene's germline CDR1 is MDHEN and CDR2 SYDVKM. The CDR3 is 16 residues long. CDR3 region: CASSSVGRSPNQPQHF. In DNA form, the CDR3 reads TGTGCCAGCAGTTCAGTAGGCAGGTCGCCCAATCAGCCCCAGCATTTT.

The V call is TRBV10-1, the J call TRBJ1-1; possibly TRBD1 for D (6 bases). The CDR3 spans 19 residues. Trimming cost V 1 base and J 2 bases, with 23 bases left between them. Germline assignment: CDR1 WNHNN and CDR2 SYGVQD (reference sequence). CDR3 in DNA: TGCGCCAGCAGTGAGTACCCCTGGGGGCCACGAACGGACAACACTGAAGCTTTCTTT. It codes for CASSEYPWGPRTDNTEAFF.

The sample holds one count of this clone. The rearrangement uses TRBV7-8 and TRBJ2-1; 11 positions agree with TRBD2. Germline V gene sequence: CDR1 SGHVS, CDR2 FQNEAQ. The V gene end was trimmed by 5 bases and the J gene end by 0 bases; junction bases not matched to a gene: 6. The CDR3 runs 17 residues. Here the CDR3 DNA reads TGTGCCAGCAGCCACCGGGGACTAGCGGACTCCTACAATGAGCAGTTCTTC. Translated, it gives CASSHRGLADSYNEQFF. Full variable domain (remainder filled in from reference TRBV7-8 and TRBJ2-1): GAGVSQSPRYKVAKRGQDVALRCDPISGHVSLFWYQQALGQGPEFLTYFQNEAQLDKSGLPSDRFFAERPEGSVSTLKIQRTQQEDSAVYLCASSHRGLADSYNEQFFGPGTRLTVL.

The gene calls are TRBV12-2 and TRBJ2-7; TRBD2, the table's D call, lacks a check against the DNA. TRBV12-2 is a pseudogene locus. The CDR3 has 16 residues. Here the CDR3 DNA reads TGTGCAAGTCGCCTTGCTAGCGGGGGGGCTCTCGACGAGCAGTACTTC. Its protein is CASRLASGGALDEQYF.

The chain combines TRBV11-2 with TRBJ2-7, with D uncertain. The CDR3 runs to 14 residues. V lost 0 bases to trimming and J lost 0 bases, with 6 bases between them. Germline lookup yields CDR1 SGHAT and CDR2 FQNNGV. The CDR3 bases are TGTGCCAGCAGCTTAGACGGCGGCTCCTACGAGCAGTACTTC. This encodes CASSLDGGSYEQYF.

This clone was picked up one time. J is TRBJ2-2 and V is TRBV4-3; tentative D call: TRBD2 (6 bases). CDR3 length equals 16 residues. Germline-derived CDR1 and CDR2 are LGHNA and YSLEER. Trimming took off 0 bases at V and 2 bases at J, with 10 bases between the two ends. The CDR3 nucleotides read TGCGCCAGCAGCCAAGAGGTAGCGGAAAACACCGGGGAGCTGTTTTTT. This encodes CASSQEVAENTGELFF.

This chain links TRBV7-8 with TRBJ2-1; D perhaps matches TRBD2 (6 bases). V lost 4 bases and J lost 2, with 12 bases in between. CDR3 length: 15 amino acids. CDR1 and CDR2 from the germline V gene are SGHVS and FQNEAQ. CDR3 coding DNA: TGTGCCAGCAGCTATAGCGGAGCGGCCTACAATGAGCAGTTCTTC. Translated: CASSYSGAAYNEQFF.

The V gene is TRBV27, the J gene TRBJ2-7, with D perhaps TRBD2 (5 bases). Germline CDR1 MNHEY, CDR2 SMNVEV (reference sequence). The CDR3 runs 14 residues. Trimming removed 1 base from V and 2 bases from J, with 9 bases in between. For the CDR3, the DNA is TGTGCCAGCAGTTTATGGACTTTAACCTACGAGCAGTACTTC. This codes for CASSLWTLTYEQYF.

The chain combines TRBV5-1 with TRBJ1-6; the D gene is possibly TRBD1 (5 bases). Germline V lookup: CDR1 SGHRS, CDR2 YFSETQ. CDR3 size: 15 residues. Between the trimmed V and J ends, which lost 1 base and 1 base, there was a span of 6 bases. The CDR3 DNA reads TGCGCCAGCAGCTTGAGGGGATCCTATAATTCACCCCTCCACTTT. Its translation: CASSLRGSYNSPLHF.

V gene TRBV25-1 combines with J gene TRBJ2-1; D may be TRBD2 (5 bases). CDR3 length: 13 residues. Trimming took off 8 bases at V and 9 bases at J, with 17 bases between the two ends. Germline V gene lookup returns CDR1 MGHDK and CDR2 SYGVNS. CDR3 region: CASAPPLAGEQFF. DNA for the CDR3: TGTGCCAGCGCTCCCCCCCTAGCCGGTGAGCAGTTCTTC.

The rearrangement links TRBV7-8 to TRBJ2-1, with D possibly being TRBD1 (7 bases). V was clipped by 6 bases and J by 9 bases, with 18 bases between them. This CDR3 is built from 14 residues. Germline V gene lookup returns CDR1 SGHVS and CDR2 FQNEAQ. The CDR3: CASRGRRGLGEQFF. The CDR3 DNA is TGTGCCAGCAGGGGTCGGAGGGGGCTCGGTGAGCAGTTCTTC.